This paragraph reports one TCR beta chain. The antigen remains undetermined. The CDR3 has 14 residues. Germline V CDR1 and CDR2: MNHNS, SASEGT. The V and J ends lost 2 bases and 1 base respectively, with 8 bases between them. The entry originates in a study of long-term antiretroviral therapy in people with HIV. Overall study findings and caveats: Blood sampling spanned 2004 to 2017, possibly under older ART regimens. Post-ART diversity increased but stayed below transplant donor controls.

The immunoSEQ assay was v3.0, run at survey level. Measured with immunoSEQ multiplex PCR; TCRdb has only the in-frame clones, and not every one. The sample contains approximately 15,000 clones, roughly three quarters of which appear only once. Every participant with HIV received treatment in the United States. The chain carries TRBV6-1 and TRBJ1-1; maybe TRBD1 (5 bases). This sequence originates from a man aged 40-55 years with HIV. Sequencing was performed on unsorted PBMCs, taken 3.1 years after starting antiretroviral therapy. The chain's CDR3 is CASSELGRNTEAFF. As DNA, the CDR3 is TGTGCCAGCAGTGAATTGGGACGGAACACTGAAGCTTTCTTT.